These T cell receptor beta chains were read from a single sample in a study of cytomegalovirus exposure and HLA in healthy donors. Assay: immunoSEQ multiplex PCR; the TCRdb copy retains only in-frame clones and omits some. Among roughly 56,000 clones, about 93% were seen once, and the ten largest hold around 2.3%. What was sequenced was PBMCs. The receptors were sampled from a man between 18 and 29 years old in good health and CMV-seronegative. The CDR3 runs from the conserved cysteine through the conserved F or W. D genes are given only for firm matches. Clone sizes are given selectively: once, few, many, or a class where the clone is expanded.

DNA: TGTGCCAGCAGTCGACAGCCTCCTGGGGCCAACGTCCTGACTTTC
CDR3: CASSRQPPGANVLTF
length: 15
D: -
size: -
V: TRBV28
J: TRBJ2-6

DNA: TGTGCCAGCTATTTACCGGGACAGGGGCTCTATGGCTACACCTTC
CDR3: CASYLPGQGLYGYTF
length: 15
D: TRBD1
size: -
V: TRBV6-1
J: TRBJ1-2

DNA: TGTGCTAGTGGTTTTAATTGGGAGGTAACGAGCAATCAGCCCCAGCATTTT
CDR3: CASGFNWEVTSNQPQHF
length: 17
D: -
size: -
V: TRBV12-5
J: TRBJ1-5

DNA: TGTGCCAGCAGCTCTATGACTAGCGGTAGCACAGATACGCAGTATTTT
CDR3: CASSSMTSGSTDTQYF
length: 16
D: TRBD2
size: once
V: TRBV11-2
J: TRBJ2-3

DNA: TGTGCCAGCAGCTTTAGGACAGGAGATGCAGATACGCAGTATTTT
CDR3: CASSFRTGDADTQYF
length: 15
D: TRBD1
size: -
V: TRBV11-3
J: TRBJ2-3

DNA: TGTGCCAGCAGCCCGGGAGAGACCCAGTACTTC
CDR3: CASSPGETQYF
length: 11
D: -
size: -
V: TRBV2
J: TRBJ2-5

DNA: TGTGCCAGCAGTGACCGGACTAGCGGCAGGGACGAGCAGTACTTC
CDR3: CASSDRTSGRDEQYF
length: 15
D: TRBD2
size: -
V: TRBV6-4
J: TRBJ2-7

DNA: TGCGCCAGCAGCCAATCGACAGATCCTTATGGCTACACCTTC
CDR3: CASSQSTDPYGYTF
length: 14
D: -
size: -
V: TRBV4-3
J: TRBJ1-2

DNA: TGTGCCAGTAGTTCGGGGATAGGTAACACCGGGGAGCTGTTTTTT
CDR3: CASSSGIGNTGELFF
length: 15
D: -
size: -
V: TRBV19
J: TRBJ2-2

DNA: TGTGCCAGCAGTTATGGAGACAGCTCCTACGAGCAGTACTTC
CDR3: CASSYGDSSYEQYF
length: 14
D: -
size: -
V: TRBV6-6
J: TRBJ2-7

DNA: TGTGCCAGCAGTTTACGGCCAGGGAACCAGCCCCAGCATTTT
CDR3: CASSLRPGNQPQHF
length: 14
D: -
size: few
V: TRBV27
J: TRBJ1-5

DNA: TGTGCCTGGAGCCGGGTAAAGGAAAAACTGTTTTTT
CDR3: CAWSRVKEKLFF
length: 12
D: -
size: -
V: TRBV30
J: TRBJ1-4

DNA: TGTGCCAGCAGTCCGGGGGACAGGATGATCTATGGCTACACCTTC
CDR3: CASSPGDRMIYGYTF
length: 15
D: TRBD1
size: few
V: TRBV28
J: TRBJ1-2

DNA: TGTGCCAGCAGTTACTCCGGGGGGACTGAAGCTTTCTTT
CDR3: CASSYSGGTEAFF
length: 13
D: -
size: -
V: TRBV6-5
J: TRBJ1-1

DNA: TGTGCCAGCAGTACTGACAGAAATAGCAATCAGCCCCAGCATTTT
CDR3: CASSTDRNSNQPQHF
length: 15
D: -
size: once
V: TRBV27
J: TRBJ1-5

DNA: TGTGCCAGCAGCCCAGGACAGGTCGGTATCACTGAAGCTTTCTTT
CDR3: CASSPGQVGITEAFF
length: 15
D: TRBD1
size: -
V: TRBV7-2
J: TRBJ1-1

DNA: TGCAGCGTCGAACGACTGGCCAGCTATGGCTACACCTTC
CDR3: CSVERLASYGYTF
length: 13
D: -
size: -
V: TRBV29-1
J: TRBJ1-2

DNA: TGTGCCAGTAGTATGCCGGCGGGAGCCGCCCCAGATACGCAGTATTTT
CDR3: CASSMPAGAAPDTQYF
length: 16
D: TRBD2
size: -
V: TRBV19
J: TRBJ2-3

DNA: TGCGCCAGCAGTACGGACAGGCGGGATGAAAAACTGTTTTTT
CDR3: CASSTDRRDEKLFF
length: 14
D: TRBD1
size: -
V: TRBV10-1
J: TRBJ1-4

DNA: TGTGCCAGCAGCCTAGGTAGACAGGGGACAGAGTTCTTC
CDR3: CASSLGRQGTEFF
length: 13
D: TRBD1
size: -
V: TRBV11-2
J: TRBJ2-1

DNA: TGCGCCAGCAGCGGGGGACAGGGGGTCACTGAAGCTTTCTTT
CDR3: CASSGGQGVTEAFF
length: 14
D: TRBD1
size: -
V: TRBV5-1
J: TRBJ1-1

DNA: TGTGCCAGCAGAAAGGCAGGGACTTCACCCTCCTATGGCTACACCTTC
CDR3: CASRKAGTSPSYGYTF
length: 16
D: -
size: -
V: TRBV11-2
J: TRBJ1-2

DNA: TGCAGCGTTGAAGATCTTAGAGTTTCTGAAGCTTTCTTT
CDR3: CSVEDLRVSEAFF
length: 13
D: -
size: -
V: TRBV29-1
J: TRBJ1-1

DNA: TGTGCCAGCTCGGCGGGACGCACAGATACGCAGTATTTT
CDR3: CASSAGRTDTQYF
length: 13
D: -
size: -
V: TRBV18
J: TRBJ2-3

DNA: TGTGCCTGGGAGCGGGAGGGCCTCAATGAGCAGTTCTTC
CDR3: CAWEREGLNEQFF
length: 13
D: TRBD2
size: once
V: TRBV30
J: TRBJ2-1

DNA: TGTGCCAGTAGTAAGGGGGCTAGCGGGACCTACGAGCAGTACTTC
CDR3: CASSKGASGTYEQYF
length: 15
D: TRBD2
size: -
V: TRBV19
J: TRBJ2-7

DNA: TGTGCCAGCAGCTCAACGGGACAGGGGCTTTACGGCTACACCTTC
CDR3: CASSSTGQGLYGYTF
length: 15
D: TRBD1
size: -
V: TRBV14
J: TRBJ1-2

DNA: TGTGCCAGCAGTTATGGCCGTGAGCAGTTCTTC
CDR3: CASSYGREQFF
length: 11
D: -
size: -
V: TRBV6-5
J: TRBJ2-1

DNA: TGTGCCAGCAGTTATAAGCGGGAGGGCCCCGGGGAGCTGTTTTTT
CDR3: CASSYKREGPGELFF
length: 15
D: TRBD2
size: -
V: TRBV2
J: TRBJ2-2

DNA: TGCGCCAGCAGTGAACAAGCGGGAGGCTCCTACGAGCAGTACTTC
CDR3: CASSEQAGGSYEQYF
length: 15
D: TRBD2
size: -
V: TRBV10-1
J: TRBJ2-7

DNA: TGTGCCTGGAGCTTCCGGTCCTCTGGAAACACCATATATTTT
CDR3: CAWSFRSSGNTIYF
length: 14
D: -
size: few
V: TRBV30
J: TRBJ1-3